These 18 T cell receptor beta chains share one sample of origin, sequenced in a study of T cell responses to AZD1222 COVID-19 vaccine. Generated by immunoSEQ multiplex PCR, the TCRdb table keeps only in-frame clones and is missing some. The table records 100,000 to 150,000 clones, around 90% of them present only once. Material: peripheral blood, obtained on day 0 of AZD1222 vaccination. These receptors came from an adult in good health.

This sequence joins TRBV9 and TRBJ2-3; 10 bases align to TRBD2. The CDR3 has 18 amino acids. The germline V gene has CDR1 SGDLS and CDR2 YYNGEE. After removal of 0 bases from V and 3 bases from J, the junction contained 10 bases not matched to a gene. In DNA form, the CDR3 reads TGTGCCAGCAGCGTAGGGGCTAGCGGGAGAATTGGTACAGATACGCAGTATTTT. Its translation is CASSVGASGRIGTDTQYF.

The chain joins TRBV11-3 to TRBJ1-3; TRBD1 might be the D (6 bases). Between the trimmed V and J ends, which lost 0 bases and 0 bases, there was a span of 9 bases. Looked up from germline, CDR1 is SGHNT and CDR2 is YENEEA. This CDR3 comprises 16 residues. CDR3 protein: CASSLDGGPSGNTIYF. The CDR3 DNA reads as TGTGCCAGCAGCTTAGACGGGGGGCCCTCTGGAAACACCATATATTTT.

CDR3 coding DNA: TGTGCCAGTAGCCGACAGCGAACCTATGGCTACACCTTC. Protein sequence: CASSRQRTYGYTF. This chain links TRBV19 with TRBJ1-2; tentatively, D is TRBD1 (5 bases). This CDR3 spans 13 amino acids. The V end was cut by 6 bases, the J end by 4 bases, with 12 bases between. Germline V lookup: CDR1 LNHDA, CDR2 SQIVND (reference sequence).

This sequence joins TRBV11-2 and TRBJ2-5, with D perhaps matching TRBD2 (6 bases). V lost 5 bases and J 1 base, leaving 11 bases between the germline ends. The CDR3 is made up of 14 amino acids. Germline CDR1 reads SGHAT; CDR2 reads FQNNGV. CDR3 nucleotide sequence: TGTGCCAGCAGCCCGAGTAGCGGCCAAGAGACCCAGTACTTC. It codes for CASSPSSGQETQYF.

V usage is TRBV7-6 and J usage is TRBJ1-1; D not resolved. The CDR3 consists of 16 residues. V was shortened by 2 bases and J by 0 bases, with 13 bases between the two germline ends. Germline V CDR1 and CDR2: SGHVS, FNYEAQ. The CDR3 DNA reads TGTGCCAGCAGCTTAAAGGCCAGAGGATTGAACACTGAAGCTTTCTTT. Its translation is CASSLKARGLNTEAFF.

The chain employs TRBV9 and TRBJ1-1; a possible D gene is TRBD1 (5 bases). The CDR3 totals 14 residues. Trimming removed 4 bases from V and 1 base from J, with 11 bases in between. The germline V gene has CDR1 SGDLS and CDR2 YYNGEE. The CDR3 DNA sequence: TGTGCCAGCAGCCTCCAGACAGCGAACACTGAAGCTTTCTTT. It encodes CASSLQTANTEAFF.

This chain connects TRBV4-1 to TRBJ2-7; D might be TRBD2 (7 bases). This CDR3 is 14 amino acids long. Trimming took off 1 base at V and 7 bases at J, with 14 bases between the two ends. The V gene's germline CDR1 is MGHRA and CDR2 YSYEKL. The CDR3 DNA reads TGCGCCAGCAGCCAAGGCGGGGGCCCTGGAGAGCAGTACTTC. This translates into CASSQGGGPGEQYF.

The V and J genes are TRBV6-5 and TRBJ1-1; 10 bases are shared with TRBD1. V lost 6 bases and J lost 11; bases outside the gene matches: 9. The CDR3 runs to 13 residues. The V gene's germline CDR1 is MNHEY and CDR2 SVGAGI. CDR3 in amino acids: CASRTDRGLRAFF. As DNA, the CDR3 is TGTGCCAGCAGAACCGACAGGGGGCTTCGGGCTTTCTTT.

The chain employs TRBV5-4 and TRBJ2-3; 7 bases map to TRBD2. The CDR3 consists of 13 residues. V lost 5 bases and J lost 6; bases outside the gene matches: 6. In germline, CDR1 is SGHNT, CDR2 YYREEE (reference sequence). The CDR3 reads CASRAGVLDTQYF. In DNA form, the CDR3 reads TGTGCCAGCAGGGCGGGGGTTTTGGATACGCAGTATTTT.

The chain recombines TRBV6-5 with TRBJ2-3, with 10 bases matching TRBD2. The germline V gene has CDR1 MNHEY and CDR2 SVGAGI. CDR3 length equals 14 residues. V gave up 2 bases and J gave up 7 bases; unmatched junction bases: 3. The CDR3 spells CASSYGTSENTQYF. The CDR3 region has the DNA TGTGCCAGCAGTTACGGGACTAGCGAAAATACGCAGTATTTT.

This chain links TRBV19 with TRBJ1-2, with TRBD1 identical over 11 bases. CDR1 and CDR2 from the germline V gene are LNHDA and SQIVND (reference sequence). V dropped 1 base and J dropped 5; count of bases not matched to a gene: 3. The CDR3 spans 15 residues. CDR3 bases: TGTGCCAGTAGTATAGCCGGGACAGGGGGTTATGGCTACACCTTC. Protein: CASSIAGTGGYGYTF.

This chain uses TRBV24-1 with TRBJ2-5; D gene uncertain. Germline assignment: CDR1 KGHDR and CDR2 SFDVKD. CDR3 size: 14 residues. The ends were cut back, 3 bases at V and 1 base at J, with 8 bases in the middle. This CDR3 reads CATSDVTVQETQYF. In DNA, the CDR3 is TGTGCCACCAGTGATGTGACTGTCCAAGAGACCCAGTACTTC.

The CDR3 is CATSDSEGMREQYF. The CDR3 DNA is TGTGCCACCAGTGATTCCGAGGGGATGAGGGAGCAGTACTTC. The chain employs TRBV24-1 and TRBJ2-7, with D tentatively TRBD1 or TRBD2 (5 bases each). CDR1 KGHDR and CDR2 SFDVKD come from the germline V gene. The ends were cut back, 2 bases at V and 7 bases at J, with 14 bases in the middle. CDR3 length equals 14 residues.

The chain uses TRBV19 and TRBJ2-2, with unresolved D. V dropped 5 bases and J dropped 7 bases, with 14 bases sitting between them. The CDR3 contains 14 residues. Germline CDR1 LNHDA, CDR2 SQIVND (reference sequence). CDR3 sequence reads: CASSFTGPGGELFF. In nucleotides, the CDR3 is TGTGCCAGTAGTTTCACCGGGCCCGGCGGGGAGCTGTTTTTT.

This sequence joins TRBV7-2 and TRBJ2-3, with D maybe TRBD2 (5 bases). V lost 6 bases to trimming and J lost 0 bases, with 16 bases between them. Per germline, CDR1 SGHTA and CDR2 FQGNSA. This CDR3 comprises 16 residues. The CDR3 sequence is CASRSTGLSSTDTQYF. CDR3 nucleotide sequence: TGTGCCAGCAGGAGCACGGGATTATCTAGCACAGATACGCAGTATTTT. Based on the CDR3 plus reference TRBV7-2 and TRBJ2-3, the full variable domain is GAGVSQSPSNKVTEKGKDVELRCDPISGHTALYWYRQSLGQGLEFLIYFQGNSAPDKSGLPSDRFSAERTGGSVSTLTIQRTQQEDSAVYLCASRSTGLSSTDTQYFGPGTRLTVL.

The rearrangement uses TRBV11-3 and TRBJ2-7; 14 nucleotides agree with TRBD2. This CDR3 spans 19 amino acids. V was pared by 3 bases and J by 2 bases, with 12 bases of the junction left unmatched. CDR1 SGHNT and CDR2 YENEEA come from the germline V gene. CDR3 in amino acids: CASSLSRGLAGVLTYEQYF. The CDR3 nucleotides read TGTGCCAGCAGCTTGTCCCGGGGACTAGCGGGAGTTCTCACCTACGAGCAGTACTTC. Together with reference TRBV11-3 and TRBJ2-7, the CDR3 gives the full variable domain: EAGVVQSPRYKIIEKKQPVAFWCNPISGHNTLYWYLQNLGQGPELLIRYENEEAVDDSQLPKDRFSAERLKGVDSTLKIQPAELGDSAVYLCASSLSRGLAGVLTYEQYFGPGTRLTVT.

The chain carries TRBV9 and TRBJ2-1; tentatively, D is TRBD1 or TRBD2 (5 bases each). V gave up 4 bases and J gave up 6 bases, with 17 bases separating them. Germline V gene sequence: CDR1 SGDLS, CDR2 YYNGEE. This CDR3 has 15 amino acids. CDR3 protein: CASSFEVFGANEQFF. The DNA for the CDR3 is TGTGCCAGCAGCTTTGAAGTCTTCGGGGCCAATGAGCAGTTCTTC.

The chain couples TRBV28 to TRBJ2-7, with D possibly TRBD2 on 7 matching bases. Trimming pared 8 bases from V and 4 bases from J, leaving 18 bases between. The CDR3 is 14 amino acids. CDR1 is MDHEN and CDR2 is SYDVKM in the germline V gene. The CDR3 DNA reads TGTGCCAGCTCCCCCCCGGGGGGCGCATACGAGCAGTACTTC. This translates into CASSPPGGAYEQYF.